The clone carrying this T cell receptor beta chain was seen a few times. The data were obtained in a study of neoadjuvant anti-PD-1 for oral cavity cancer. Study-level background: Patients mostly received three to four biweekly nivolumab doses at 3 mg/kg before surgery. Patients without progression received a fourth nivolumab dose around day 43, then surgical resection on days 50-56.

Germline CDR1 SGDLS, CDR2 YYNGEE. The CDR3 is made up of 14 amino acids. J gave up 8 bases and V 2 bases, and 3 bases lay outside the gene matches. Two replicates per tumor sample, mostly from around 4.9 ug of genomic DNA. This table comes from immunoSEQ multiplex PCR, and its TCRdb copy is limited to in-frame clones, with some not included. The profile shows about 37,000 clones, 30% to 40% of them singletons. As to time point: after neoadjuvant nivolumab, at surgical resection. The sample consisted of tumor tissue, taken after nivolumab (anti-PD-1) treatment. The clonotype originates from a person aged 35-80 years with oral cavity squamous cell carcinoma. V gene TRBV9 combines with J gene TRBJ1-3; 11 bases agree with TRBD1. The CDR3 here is CASSVGTGGDTIYF. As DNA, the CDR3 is TGTGCCAGCAGCGTTGGGACAGGGGGGGACACCATATATTTT.